This TCR beta chain was sequenced for a study of immune heterogeneity within non-small cell lung tumors. This clonotype is classed as medium-sized. The antigen is unknown. With V trimmed by 5 bases and J by 1 base, 3 bases remained unmatched. The length of the CDR3 is 14 residues. CDR1 is WNHNN, CDR2 SYGVQD, per germline (reference sequence). The TCR beta CDR3 region underwent multiplex PCR amplification with 32 V and 13 J primers. TCRdb independently ran MiXCR on the multiplex PCR reads; one entry per CDR3 protein. The table records around 5,000 distinct CDR3 sequences, around 23% of them present only once. Findings of the study overall: Correlation analysis showed that local T-cell clonality was moderately but significantly associated with local tumor mutational burden (R approximately 0.3). High-frequency T-cell receptor beta clonotypes were largely distinct between individual patients. Identical dominant CDR3 beta clonotypes recurred across tumor sites within a patient, alongside site-unique high-frequency clones.

Bulk tumor genomic DNA served as template, at about 600 ng per sample. Several biopsies per primary tumor, spaced far apart, were taken during surgery. Newly diagnosed with untreated non-small cell lung cancer, the patients underwent curative surgery. The sequence was obtained from a woman in her fifties or sixties with non-small cell lung cancer. Sequencing input: lung tumor tissue. This chain joins TRBV10-1 and TRBJ1-1; 8 bases are shared with TRBD1. The CDR3 DNA is TGCGCCAGCAGTCCCGGGACAGGGAACACTGAAGCTTTCTTT. Its translation is CASSPGTGNTEAFF.